The rows below give T cell receptor beta chains drawn from one sample of a study of Ad26.COV2.S vaccination and SARS-CoV-2 variants. Sequencing was performed with immunoSEQ multiplex PCR; in TCRdb, only in-frame clones are kept and a portion is missing. Of roughly 320,000 clones in the sample, 87% were seen once. This specimen was peripheral blood, taken in a trial of Ad26.COV2.S vaccine versus placebo. These TCRs come from a person between 18 and 60 years old who received the Ad26.COV2.S COVID-19 vaccine or a placebo. The CDR3 runs from the conserved cysteine through the conserved F or W. Each record gives: clone size, V gene, D gene, J gene, CDR3 protein, CDR3 DNA. The D gene is left open where the match is weak. Only part of the rows carry a size: once, few, many, or a class if the clone is expanded.

-	TRBV7-9	-	TRBJ2-7	CASSLAGRMGEQYF	TGTGCCAGCAGCTTAGCGGGCAGAATGGGGGAGCAGTACTTC
-	TRBV5-4	TRBD2	TRBJ2-5	CASSLGLSSGGGETQYF	TGTGCCAGCAGCTTGGGCCTCTCTAGCGGGGGAGGGGAGACCCAGTACTTC
-	TRBV30	TRBD2	TRBJ2-1	CAWKTSGGLGQFF	TGTGCCTGGAAGACTAGCGGGGGTTTGGGGCAGTTCTTC
once	TRBV30	-	TRBJ1-2	CAWNGVSGGYTF	TGTGCCTGGAATGGGGTATCGGGGGGCTACACCTTC
-	TRBV11-1	TRBD1	TRBJ2-7	CASSPRGDRRSYEQYF	TGTGCCAGCAGCCCAAGAGGGGACAGAAGATCCTACGAGCAGTACTTC
-	TRBV5-4	-	TRBJ1-1	CASSFPGSGAFF	TGTGCCAGCAGCTTTCCGGGGTCTGGAGCTTTCTTT
-	TRBV25-1	TRBD1	TRBJ1-4	CASSLGQGVGEKLFF	TGTGCCAGCAGTTTAGGACAGGGGGTTGGTGAAAAACTGTTTTTT
-	TRBV5-6	TRBD2	TRBJ2-3	CASSLWAGGLDTQYF	TGTGCCAGCAGCTTGTGGGCGGGGGGGCTGGATACGCAGTATTTT
few	TRBV27	-	TRBJ1-5	CASSSRANQPQHF	TGTGCCAGCAGCTCCAGGGCAAATCAGCCCCAGCATTTT
-	TRBV18	-	TRBJ1-2	CASSPSRGYNYGYTF	TGTGCCAGCTCACCATCGAGGGGTTATAACTATGGCTACACCTTC
once	TRBV15	TRBD1	TRBJ2-7	CATSDRPTGVNEQYF	TGTGCCACCAGCGACCGTCCTACAGGGGTCAACGAGCAGTACTTC
-	TRBV25-1	-	TRBJ2-5	CASSEFLRGRGHGETQYF	TGTGCCAGCAGTGAATTTCTTAGGGGGAGGGGGCACGGAGAGACCCAGTACTTC
once	TRBV5-6	-	TRBJ2-1	CASSRGAGSSYNEQFF	TGTGCCAGCAGCCGAGGGGCAGGAAGCTCCTACAATGAGCAGTTCTTC
once	TRBV7-9	-	TRBJ2-3	CASSPGTPSTDTQYF	TGTGCCAGCAGCCCCGGGACTCCCAGCACAGATACGCAGTATTTT
-	TRBV6-6	-	TRBJ1-2	CASRKGSSDNYGYTF	TGTGCCAGCAGGAAGGGGTCGTCGGATAACTATGGCTACACCTTC
-	TRBV19	-	TRBJ1-4	CASSIVTLGNEKLFF	TGTGCCAGTAGTATAGTGACCCTCGGCAATGAAAAACTGTTTTTT
-	TRBV11-2	-	TRBJ2-3	CASSPRTIDTQYF	TGTGCCAGCAGCCCGCGGACGATAGATACGCAGTATTTT
-	TRBV18	-	TRBJ2-3	CASSPPEDTQYF	TGTGCCAGCTCACCACCCGAGGATACGCAGTATTTT